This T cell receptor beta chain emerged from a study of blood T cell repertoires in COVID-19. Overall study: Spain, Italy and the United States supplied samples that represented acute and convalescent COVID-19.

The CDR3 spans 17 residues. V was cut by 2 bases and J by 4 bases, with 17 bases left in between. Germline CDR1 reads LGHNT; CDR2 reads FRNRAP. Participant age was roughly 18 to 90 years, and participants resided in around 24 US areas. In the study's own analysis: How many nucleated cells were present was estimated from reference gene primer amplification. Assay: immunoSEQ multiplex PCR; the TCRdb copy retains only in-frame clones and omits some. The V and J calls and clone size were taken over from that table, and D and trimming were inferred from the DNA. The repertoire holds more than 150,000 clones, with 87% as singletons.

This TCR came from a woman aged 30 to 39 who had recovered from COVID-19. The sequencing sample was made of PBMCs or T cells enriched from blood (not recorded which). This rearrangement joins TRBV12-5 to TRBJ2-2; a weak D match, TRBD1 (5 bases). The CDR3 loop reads CASGLSLYDRATGELFF. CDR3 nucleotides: TGTGCTAGTGGTTTGTCCCTTTACGACAGAGCCACCGGGGAGCTGTTTTTT.